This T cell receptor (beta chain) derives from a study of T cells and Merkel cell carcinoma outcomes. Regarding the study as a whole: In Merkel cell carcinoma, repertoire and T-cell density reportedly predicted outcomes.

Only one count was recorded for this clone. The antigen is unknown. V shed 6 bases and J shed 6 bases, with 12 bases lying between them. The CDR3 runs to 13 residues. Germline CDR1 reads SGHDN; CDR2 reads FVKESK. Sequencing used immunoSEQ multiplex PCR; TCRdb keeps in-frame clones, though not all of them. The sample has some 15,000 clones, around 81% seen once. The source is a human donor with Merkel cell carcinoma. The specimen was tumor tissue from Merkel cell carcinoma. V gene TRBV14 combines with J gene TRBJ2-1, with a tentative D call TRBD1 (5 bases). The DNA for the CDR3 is TGTGCCAGCAGTTACCGGCAGGGCAATGAGCAGTTCTTC. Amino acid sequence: CASSYRQGNEQFF. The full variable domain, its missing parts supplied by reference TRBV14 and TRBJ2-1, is EAGVTQFPSHSVIEKGQTVTLRCDPISGHDNLYWYRRVMGKEIKFLLHFVKESKQDESGMPNNRFLAERTGGTYSTLKVQPAELEDSGVYFCASSYRQGNEQFFGPGTRLTVL.